This TCR beta chain came from a study of control samples from healthy donors and cancer patients. This clone was counted a single time. The CDR3 length is 12 residues. Germline CDR1 reads MDHEN; CDR2 reads SYDVKM. V was clipped by 5 bases and J by 8 bases, with 12 bases between them. Assay: immunoSEQ multiplex PCR; the TCRdb copy retains only in-frame clones and omits some. The data contain about 40,000 clones, approximately 90% of them seen just once; the ten biggest clones take up about 3.5%. The sequence derives from a woman aged 50 to 60 in good health. The sample taken for sequencing was blood. This chain connects TRBV28 to TRBJ1-1, with a possible D match to TRBD1 (5 bases). The CDR3 nucleotides are TGTGCCAGCAGTCAGGCTTGGGGGGAAGCTTTCTTT. Amino acid sequence: CASSQAWGEAFF.